The entry below describes one T cell receptor (beta chain). Unique molecular identifiers tagged the TCRbeta library. TCRdb called the PCR reads again in MiXCR, with one record for every CDR3 protein. Of about 640,000 distinct CDR3 sequences detected, approximately 17% appear once; the ten largest clones hold around 0.96%. V lost 11 bases, J lost 3 bases, and 2 bases stayed unmatched. Germline V gives CDR1 MDHEN, CDR2 SYDVKM. The CDR3 runs 13 residues. The data belong to a study of T-cell reconstitution after alpha-beta-depleted transplantation in children. The V call is TRBV28, the J call TRBJ1-4, with 11 positions matching TRBD1. This receptor was obtained from a human donor who donated a stem cell graft to a child with acute myeloid leukemia. The specimen comprised PBMCs from the stem cell graft donor, sampled from the stem cell graft. The CDR3 sequence: CAGTGGANEKLFF. DNA of the CDR3: TGTGCCGGGACAGGGGGAGCTAATGAAAAACTGTTTTTT.